This TCR beta chain derives from a study of blood T cell repertoires in COVID-19. Study context: Collection of acute and convalescent COVID-19 samples took place in the United States, Italy and Spain. Sources were T cells, B-cell-depleted T cells, or PBMCs; the material itself was cDNA or gDNA.

Looked up from germline, CDR1 is SGDLS and CDR2 is YYNGEE. This CDR3 region has 15 residues. Trimming cost V 4 bases and J 5 bases, with 18 bases left between them. In Seattle, patients joined the study during active infection and were tracked longitudinally. In the original processing: The authors estimated nucleated cell counts from reference gene primer amplification. Here immunoSEQ multiplex PCR was the method, and the copy in TCRdb shows in-frame clones only, minus some. The V and J calls and the clone size are those of that table, but D and trimming were determined from the DNA. The data show about 180,000 clones, with approximately 80% seen just once and 6% to 7% held by the top ten.

This TCR derives from a middle-aged woman with COVID-19, enrolled during active disease. The chain links TRBV9 to TRBJ2-5, with D maybe TRBD1 (6 bases). The specimen was peripheral blood. This chain's CDR3 is CASSPSGALGETQYF. CDR3 coding DNA: TGTGCCAGCAGCCCCTCAGGGGCTCTGGGGGAGACCCAGTACTTC.